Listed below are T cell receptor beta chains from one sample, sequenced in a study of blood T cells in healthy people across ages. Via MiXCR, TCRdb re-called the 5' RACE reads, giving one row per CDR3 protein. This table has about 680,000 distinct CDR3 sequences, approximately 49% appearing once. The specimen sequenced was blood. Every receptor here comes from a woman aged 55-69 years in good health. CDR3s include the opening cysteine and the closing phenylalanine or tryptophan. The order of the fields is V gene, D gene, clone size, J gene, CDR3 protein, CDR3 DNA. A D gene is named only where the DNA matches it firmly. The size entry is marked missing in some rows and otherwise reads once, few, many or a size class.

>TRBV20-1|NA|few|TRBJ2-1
CSARDRKGSWLNEQFF
TGCAGTGCTAGAGATCGGAAAGGGAGTTGGTTGAATGAGCAGTTCTTC
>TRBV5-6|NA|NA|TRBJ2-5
CASSVRGAETQYF
TGTGCCAGCAGCGTGAGGGGTGCAGAGACCCAGTACTTC
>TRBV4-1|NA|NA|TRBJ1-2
CASSQDLAGGFYGYTF
TGCGCCAGCAGCCAAGATTTGGCAGGAGGTTTCTATGGCTACACCTTC
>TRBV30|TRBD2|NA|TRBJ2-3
CAAGSGRAVRADTQYF
TGTGCCGCCGGTAGCGGGAGGGCCGTGAGGGCAGATACGCAGTATTTT
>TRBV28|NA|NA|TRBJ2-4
CATTLAVAKNIQYF
TGTGCCACCACCCTCGCAGTAGCCAAAAACATTCAGTACTTC
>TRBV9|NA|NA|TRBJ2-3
CASSVVPDTQYF
TGTGCCAGCAGCGTAGTGCCAGATACGCAGTATTTT
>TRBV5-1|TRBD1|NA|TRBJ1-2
CASSPQPRGASGGYTF
TGCGCCAGCAGCCCGCAGCCCAGGGGGGCTTCGGGTGGCTACACCTTC
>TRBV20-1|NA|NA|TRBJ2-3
CSASGVGTDMQYF
TGCAGTGCTAGCGGGGTCGGCACAGATATGCAGTATTTT
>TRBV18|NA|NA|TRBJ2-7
CASSPAGGNYEQYF
TGTGCCAGCTCGCCTGCCGGGGGCAACTACGAGCAGTACTTC
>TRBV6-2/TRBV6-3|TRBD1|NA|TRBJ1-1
CASSLQGFEAFF
TGTGCCAGCAGTTTACAGGGGTTTGAAGCTTTCTTT
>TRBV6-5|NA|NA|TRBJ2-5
CASSYSVAAGFEQYF
TGTGCCAGCAGTTACTCCGTTGCGGCAGGGTTTGAGCAGTACTTC
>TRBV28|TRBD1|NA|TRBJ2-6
CASTTMQGAGANVLTF
TGTGCCAGCACCACAATGCAGGGGGCTGGGGCCAACGTCCTGACTTTC
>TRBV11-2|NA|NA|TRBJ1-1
CASSLESTNTEAFF
TGTGCCAGCAGCTTGGAAAGCACTAACACTGAAGCTTTCTTT
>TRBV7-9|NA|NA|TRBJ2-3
CASTGSTDTQYF
TGTGCCAGCACTGGCAGCACAGATACGCAGTATTTT
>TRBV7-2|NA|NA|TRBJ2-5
CASSAQSAGGTQTQYF
TGTGCCAGCAGCGCCCAGTCTGCAGGGGGGACACAGACCCAGTACTTC
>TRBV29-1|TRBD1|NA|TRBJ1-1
CSARHHHGTGGTEAFF
TGCAGCGCGAGACACCACCATGGGACAGGGGGCACTGAAGCTTTCTTT
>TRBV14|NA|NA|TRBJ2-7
CASSQDPGSSSQQYF
TGTGCCAGCAGCCAAGATCCCGGCAGTTCTTCTCAGCAGTACTTC
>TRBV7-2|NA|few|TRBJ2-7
CASSIWSGGIYEQYF
TGTGCCAGCAGCATCTGGTCTGGGGGCATTTACGAGCAGTACTTC
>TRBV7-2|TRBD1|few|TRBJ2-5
CASSLALDRVRETQYF
TGTGCCAGCAGCTTAGCGCTCGACAGGGTGAGGGAGACCCAGTACTTC
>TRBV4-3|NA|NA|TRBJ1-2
CASSQDAGVNYGYTF
TGCGCCAGCAGCCAAGATGCAGGGGTCAACTATGGCTACACCTTC
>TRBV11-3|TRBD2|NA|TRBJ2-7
CATGTSGSYEQYF
TGTGCCACCGGGACTAGCGGTTCCTACGAGCAGTACTTC
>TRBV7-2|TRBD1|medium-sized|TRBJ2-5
CASSTHPPGQQETQYF
TGTGCCAGCAGCACCCACCCGCCGGGACAGCAAGAGACCCAGTACTTC
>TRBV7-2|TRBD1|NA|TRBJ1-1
CASSPDRNTGAFF
TGTGCCAGCAGCCCGGACAGGAACACTGGAGCTTTCTTT
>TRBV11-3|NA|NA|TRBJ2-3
CASSSRREYTDTQYF
TGTGCCAGCAGCTCCCGTCGGGAGTACACAGATACGCAGTATTTT
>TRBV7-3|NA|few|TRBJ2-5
CASSSGVLETQYF
TGTGCCAGCAGTTCAGGGGTACTGGAGACCCAGTACTTC
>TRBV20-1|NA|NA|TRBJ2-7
CSASSLANCEQYF
TGCAGTGCTAGCTCGCTAGCGAACTGCGAGCAGTACTTC
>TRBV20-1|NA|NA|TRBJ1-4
CSARESEKLFF
TGCAGTGCTAGGGAGAGTGAAAAACTGTTTTTT
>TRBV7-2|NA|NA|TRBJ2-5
CANSSVAGTHQETQYF
TGTGCCAACAGTTCTGTGGCAGGGACTCACCAAGAGACCCAGTACTTC
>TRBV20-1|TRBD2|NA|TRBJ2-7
CSARERLRGLPLAGVFYEQYF
TGCAGTGCTAGAGAAAGGCTGCGGGGGCTTCCACTAGCGGGAGTTTTCTACGAGCAGTACTTC
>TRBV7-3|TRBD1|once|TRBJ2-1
CASSLWYVEDRDYNEQFF
TGTGCCAGCAGCTTATGGTACGTCGAGGACAGGGATTACAATGAGCAGTTCTTC
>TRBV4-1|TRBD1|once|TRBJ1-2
CASSNTPGGTYGYTF
TGCGCCAGCAGCAATACGCCAGGGGGAACCTATGGCTACACCTTC
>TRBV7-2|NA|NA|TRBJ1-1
CASRLYGGTNEAFF
TGTGCCAGCAGATTATATGGGGGGACAAATGAAGCTTTCTTT
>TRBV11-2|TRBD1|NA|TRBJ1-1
CASSLTPTGMNTEAFF
TGTGCCAGCAGCTTAACCCCGACAGGGATGAACACTGAAGCTTTCTTT
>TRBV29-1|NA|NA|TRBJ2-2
CSVEGQNTRELFF
TGCAGCGTTGAAGGCCAGAACACCAGGGAGCTGTTTTTT
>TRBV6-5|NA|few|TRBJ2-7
CASSPMGWIDEQYF
TGTGCCAGCAGCCCCATGGGATGGATCGACGAGCAGTACTTC
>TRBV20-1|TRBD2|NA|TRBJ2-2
CSARDTSGSRTGELFF
TGCAGTGCTAGAGACACTAGCGGGAGTCGGACCGGGGAGCTGTTTTTT